The rows below give T cell receptor beta chains drawn from one sample of a study of cytomegalovirus exposure and HLA in healthy donors. The data were produced by immunoSEQ multiplex PCR, yet TCRdb's version contains in-frame clones alone and is incomplete. Of approximately 100,000 clones listed, 60% to 70% are singletons. The sample taken for sequencing was PBMCs. The receptors stem from a woman in her forties or fifties in good health and CMV-seronegative. CDR3s include the opening cysteine and the closing phenylalanine or tryptophan. Fields, in order: V gene, D gene, J gene, clone size, CDR3 DNA, CDR3 protein. D genes are given only for firm matches. The listing skips clone size in some rows; elsewhere it reads once, few, many or a size class.

V: TRBV10-1; D: TRBD2; J: TRBJ2-7; size: .; DNA: TGCGCCAGCAGCGAAACTAGCGGGGGACTCTACGAGCAGTACTTC; CDR3: CASSETSGGLYEQYF
V: TRBV4-3; D: TRBD1; J: TRBJ2-2; size: .; DNA: TGCGCCAGCAGCCGGGACCCAGGGGGCGTTGGCGGGGAGCTGTTTTTT; CDR3: CASSRDPGGVGGELFF
V: TRBV7-9; D: TRBD1; J: TRBJ2-7; size: .; DNA: TGTGCCAGCAGCCTGGGACAGCACTACGAGCAGTACTTC; CDR3: CASSLGQHYEQYF
V: TRBV5-4; D: TRBD1; J: TRBJ2-2; size: .; DNA: TGTGCCAGCAGGCCTACAGGGGGCGCCCCGGGCACCGGGGAGCTGTTTTTT; CDR3: CASRPTGGAPGTGELFF
V: TRBV7-9; D: .; J: TRBJ2-5; size: .; DNA: TGTGCCAGCAGCTTAAATTACGGGGGTTTAGGAGAGACCCAGTACTTC; CDR3: CASSLNYGGLGETQYF
V: TRBV18; D: .; J: TRBJ1-2; size: .; DNA: TGTGCCAGCTCACCAGACCGGGAGATAGGCTACACCTTC; CDR3: CASSPDREIGYTF
V: TRBV5-6; D: .; J: TRBJ2-2; size: once; DNA: TGTGCCAGCAGCTTGTATTTGACCGGGGAGCTGTTTTTT; CDR3: CASSLYLTGELFF
V: TRBV5-1; D: .; J: TRBJ1-2; size: few; DNA: TGCGCCAGCAGTCAAATCGACGGGGGTGACTATGGCTACACCTTC; CDR3: CASSQIDGGDYGYTF
V: TRBV5-1; D: TRBD2; J: TRBJ2-1; size: .; DNA: TGCGCCAGCAGAGTCGCGGGGGGTTACAATGAGCAGTTCTTC; CDR3: CASRVAGGYNEQFF
V: TRBV28; D: .; J: TRBJ1-5; size: few; DNA: TGTGCCAGCAGTTTCGGGAAGAGGGGCAATCAGCCCCAGCATTTT; CDR3: CASSFGKRGNQPQHF
V: TRBV11-3; D: TRBD1; J: TRBJ2-7; size: .; DNA: TGTGCCAGCAGCTTAGGGGACAGGGGCTACGAGCAGTACTTC; CDR3: CASSLGDRGYEQYF
V: TRBV5-8; D: .; J: TRBJ2-3; size: .; DNA: TGTGCCAGCAGCTTAAGACTAGCAGGGGTAGATACGCAGTATTTT; CDR3: CASSLRLAGVDTQYF
V: TRBV12-5; D: TRBD1; J: TRBJ2-7; size: .; DNA: TGTGCTAGTGGTTTGATACCGGGACAGGGGGCCTACGAGCAGTACTTC; CDR3: CASGLIPGQGAYEQYF
V: TRBV7-3; D: .; J: TRBJ2-1; size: few; DNA: TGTGCCAGCAGCTTAAGGCCCTCGGGCGGGGCTTACAATGAGCAGTTCTTC; CDR3: CASSLRPSGGAYNEQFF
V: TRBV2; D: .; J: TRBJ1-5; size: .; DNA: TGTGCCAGCAGTGAGGTAGGACAAAATCAGCCCCAGCATTTT; CDR3: CASSEVGQNQPQHF
V: TRBV2; D: TRBD1; J: TRBJ1-3; size: few; DNA: TGTGCCAGCAGCAACAGGGGCCACACCATATATTTT; CDR3: CASSNRGHTIYF
V: TRBV5-1; D: TRBD1; J: TRBJ1-2; size: .; DNA: TGCGCCAGCAGCACCGGGACAGGGGTTCTTGGTGGCTACACCTTC; CDR3: CASSTGTGVLGGYTF
V: TRBV5-1; D: .; J: TRBJ2-7; size: .; DNA: TGCGCCAGCAGCTTACTGACTGTTACGGACGAGCAGTACTTC; CDR3: CASSLLTVTDEQYF
V: TRBV5-6; D: TRBD2; J: TRBJ2-2; size: .; DNA: TGTGCCAGCAGCCCCGGGACTAGCGGAATAACGGGGGAGCTGTTTTTT; CDR3: CASSPGTSGITGELFF
V: TRBV4-2; D: .; J: TRBJ2-1; size: .; DNA: TGTGCCAGCAGCCAAGATGCGGCTAGTTTCAATGAGCAGTTCTTC; CDR3: CASSQDAASFNEQFF
V: TRBV14; D: .; J: TRBJ2-5; size: once; DNA: TGTGCCAGCAGCCAACAGAGACAGTGGCAAGAGACCCAGTACTTC; CDR3: CASSQQRQWQETQYF
V: TRBV5-1; D: TRBD1; J: TRBJ1-1; size: .; DNA: TGCGCCAGCAGCTGGGGACAGGGGCTGAGGCACACTGAAGCTTTCTTT; CDR3: CASSWGQGLRHTEAFF
V: TRBV10-3; D: .; J: TRBJ2-5; size: .; DNA: TGTGCCATCAGTGGGGGGGAAGAGACCCAGTACTTC; CDR3: CAISGGEETQYF
V: TRBV5-1; D: TRBD1; J: TRBJ2-7; size: .; DNA: TGCGCCAGCAGCCGCGGACAGGGGGCCTACGAGCAGTACTTC; CDR3: CASSRGQGAYEQYF
V: TRBV5-4; D: .; J: TRBJ1-1; size: .; DNA: TGTGCCAGCAGCCCCTTTGGTTCCCGGGTGAACACTGAAGCTTTCTTT; CDR3: CASSPFGSRVNTEAFF
V: TRBV7-9; D: TRBD1; J: TRBJ1-4; size: .; DNA: TGTGCCAGCAGCGGTCGGGACAGCCTCATGACTAATGAAAAACTGTTTTTT; CDR3: CASSGRDSLMTNEKLFF
V: TRBV9; D: TRBD2; J: TRBJ2-6; size: many; DNA: TGTGCCAGCAGCCCTAGCGGGACTAACTCTGGGGCCAACGTCCTGACTTTC; CDR3: CASSPSGTNSGANVLTF
V: TRBV10-1; D: TRBD2; J: TRBJ2-1; size: .; DNA: TGCGCCAGCAGGGAAATGAGCGGGGCCTCCTACAATGAGCAGTTCTTC; CDR3: CASREMSGASYNEQFF
V: TRBV6-5; D: TRBD1; J: TRBJ1-2; size: few; DNA: TGTGCCAGCAGTGAAAGGGGGCGCCCCTATGGCTACACCTTC; CDR3: CASSERGRPYGYTF
V: TRBV7-9; D: .; J: TRBJ2-7; size: .; DNA: TGTGCCAGCAGCCCCCCCCGGACAGATAACTACGAGCAGTACTTC; CDR3: CASSPPRTDNYEQYF
V: TRBV30; D: TRBD2; J: TRBJ2-7; size: .; DNA: TGTGCCTGGACTAGCGGGGGGGCCCGGGACGAGCAGTACTTC; CDR3: CAWTSGGARDEQYF
V: TRBV11-3; D: TRBD1; J: TRBJ2-1; size: .; DNA: TGTGCCAGCAGCTTAGGGACAGGGGGCTGGAATGAGCAGTTCTTC; CDR3: CASSLGTGGWNEQFF
V: TRBV19; D: TRBD1; J: TRBJ1-5; size: .; DNA: TGTGCCAGTAGTACGTCCGGGACAGTTCAGCATCAGCCCCAGCATTTT; CDR3: CASSTSGTVQHQPQHF
V: TRBV29-1; D: TRBD2; J: TRBJ2-2; size: .; DNA: TGCAGCGTTGGTAGCGGGGGGGCGTTCACCGGGGAGCTGTTTTTT; CDR3: CSVGSGGAFTGELFF
V: TRBV19; D: .; J: TRBJ1-4; size: .; DNA: TGTGCCAGTACAGGCCGCTTAAATGAAAAACTGTTTTTT; CDR3: CASTGRLNEKLFF
V: TRBV4-1; D: TRBD1; J: TRBJ1-2; size: many; DNA: TGCGCCAGCAGCCAAGATTGGGGGACAGGGGGCGTCGATGGCTACACCTTC; CDR3: CASSQDWGTGGVDGYTF
V: TRBV6-1; D: .; J: TRBJ1-6; size: .; DNA: TGTGCCAGCAGTGAAGTACAGGGTGAGTCACCCCTCCACTTT; CDR3: CASSEVQGESPLHF
V: TRBV2; D: TRBD2; J: TRBJ2-7; size: .; DNA: TGTGCCAGCTCCCGTGAGGGGACTAGGAACGTTAAGCAGTACTTC; CDR3: CASSREGTRNVKQYF
V: TRBV4-3; D: TRBD2; J: TRBJ2-1; size: few; DNA: TGCGCCAGCAGCCGGACTAGCGGGGATTACAATGAGCAGTTCTTC; CDR3: CASSRTSGDYNEQFF
V: TRBV5-1; D: .; J: TRBJ1-1; size: .; DNA: TGCGCCAGCAGCTTTGTGGGGAACAGGGACACTGAAGCTTTCTTT; CDR3: CASSFVGNRDTEAFF
V: TRBV9; D: .; J: TRBJ2-7; size: .; DNA: TGTGCCAGCAGCCTCTCTGGCGGCGAGCAGTACTTC; CDR3: CASSLSGGEQYF
V: TRBV4-3; D: .; J: TRBJ2-1; size: .; DNA: TGCGCCAGCAGCCCCGTCACTCAGACAGGCAGCGGTGAGCAGTTCTTC; CDR3: CASSPVTQTGSGEQFF
V: TRBV7-2; D: TRBD1; J: TRBJ2-6; size: few; DNA: TGTGCCAGCAGCTTATTTGGACAGGGGAGCTCTGGGGCCAACGTCCTGACTTTC; CDR3: CASSLFGQGSSGANVLTF